The clone carrying this T cell receptor (beta chain) was counted between two and nine times. Its matching antigen is unknown. These data come from a study of blood T cells in healthy people across ages. There are 19 residues in the CDR3. The J segment lost 0 bases and the V segment lost 4 bases, leaving 13 bases of the junction unmatched. The germline CDR1 and CDR2 sequences are MNHEY and SMNVEV (reference sequence). General study findings and limits: No one knew whether donors had CMV, which possibly confounded expanded clonotype changes.

A sample-barcoded 5' primer and a J-beta primer mix were used in a second PCR of roughly 6 to 12 cycles. TCRdb redid the calling of the 5' RACE reads with MiXCR, one entry per CDR3 protein. This sample yields some 640,000 distinct CDR3 sequences, of which roughly 50% are seen a single time; around a third belongs to the top ten. The sequenced material came from blood. This chain uses TRBV27 with TRBJ2-4; 9 nucleotides match TRBD1. The TCR comes from a woman in her sixties in good health. Here the CDR3 DNA reads TGTGCCAGCAGTTACAGGGGGCAAACGCTTGAGATAGCCAAAAACATTCAGTACTTC. Its protein product is CASSYRGQTLEIAKNIQYF.